Below are 23 T cell receptor beta chains sequenced from a single sample in a study of T cell repertoires in cytomegalovirus infection. Each CDR3 protein is one row after TCRdb ran MiXCR on the reads. The table lists roughly 990,000 distinct CDR3 sequences, around a third of them singletons. Antigen specificity for these receptors is unknown. Sequencing used cultured CD8+ T cells from PBMCs, obtained from culture after CMV antigen stimulation. All receptors derive from a human donor in good health (CMV status not recorded). Some clones in this sample may be carry-over from other donors' samples.

The chain links TRBV7-2 to TRBJ2-7, with a weak D call TRBD1 (6 bases). Germline CDR1 SGHTA, CDR2 FQGNSA. The length of the CDR3 is 15 residues. The V and J ends lost 5 bases and 2 bases respectively, with 16 bases between them. Here the CDR3 DNA reads TGTGCCAGCAGCGAGATCGGACAGTCCCCCTACGAGCAGTACGTC. Its protein is CASSEIGQSPYEQYV.

The chain couples TRBV6-5 to TRBJ1-1; possibly TRBD1 for D (6 bases). The CDR3 totals 14 residues. Deletions cut 2 bases from V and 2 bases from J, with 9 bases between. Looked up from germline, CDR1 is MNHEY and CDR2 is SVGAGI. The CDR3: CASSYGGANTEAFF. The CDR3 DNA follows: TGTGCCAGCAGTTACGGGGGGGCTAACACTGAAGCTTTCTTT.

V is TRBV27 and J is TRBJ2-7, with 10 bases that match TRBD1. This CDR3 is 15 amino acids long. V lost 2 bases, J lost 5 bases, and 6 bases stayed unmatched. Germline values: CDR1 MNHEY, CDR2 SMNVEV (reference sequence). The CDR3 here is CASSLVGTGVHEQYF. CDR3 bases: TGTGCCAGCAGTTTAGTCGGGACAGGGGTCCACGAGCAGTACTTC.

This clonotype was recorded many times. The rearrangement links TRBV7-6 to TRBJ1-3; 7 nucleotides align to TRBD1. The CDR3 covers 16 residues. Looked up from germline, CDR1 is SGHVS and CDR2 is FNYEAQ. V lost 5 bases, J lost 2 bases, and 9 bases stayed unmatched. CDR3 sequence: CASSRPGGRAGNTIYF. In nucleotides, the CDR3 is TGTGCCAGCAGCCGACCAGGGGGGCGCGCTGGAAACACCATATATTTT.

The chain is built from TRBV11-2 and TRBJ1-6, with D hard to call. Per germline, CDR1 SGHAT and CDR2 FQNNGV. Trimming removed 1 base from V and 0 bases from J, with 10 bases in between. This CDR3 has 17 amino acids. In nucleotides, the CDR3 is TGTGCCAGCAGCTTAGGCCGGCGGAGCTCCTATAATTCACCCCTCCACTTT. Its protein product is CASSLGRRSSYNSPLHF.

The chain joins TRBV7-9 to TRBJ1-1; D is unclear. Germline CDR1 reads SEHNR; CDR2 reads FQNEAQ (reference sequence). The ends were cut back, 3 bases at V and 2 bases at J, with 10 bases in the middle. The CDR3 has 14 amino acids. CDR3 protein: CASSFDGYNTEAFF. The CDR3 DNA sequence: TGTGCCAGCAGCTTTGATGGGTATAACACTGAAGCTTTCTTT.

This clonotype has only a few counts. The rearrangement joins TRBV15 to TRBJ2-7; 10 positions match TRBD1. Per the germline V gene, CDR1 is LNHNV and CDR2 is YYDKDF (reference sequence). The CDR3 has 16 amino acids. The junction had 11 bases not matched to a gene; V was cut back by 4 bases and J by 5 bases. CDR3: CATSTHPTGGLDEQYF. CDR3 bases: TGTGCCACCAGCACCCACCCGACAGGGGGCTTGGACGAGCAGTACTTC.

This clonotype showed up just once. The chain links TRBV4-1 to TRBJ2-2; the match to TRBD2 covers 11 bases. The germline gives CDR1 MGHRA, CDR2 YSYEKL. The J segment lost 4 bases and the V segment lost 3 bases, leaving 4 bases of the junction unmatched. This CDR3 comprises 16 residues. The CDR3 DNA is TGCGCCAGCAGCCATCCTAGCGGGGGGCTCACCGGGGAGCTGTTTTTT. Translation gives CASSHPSGGLTGELFF.

This clonotype appeared many times. This sequence joins TRBV7-2 and TRBJ2-4; no clear D gene. CDR1 and CDR2 from the germline V gene are SGHTA and FQGNSA. Trimming cost V 1 base and J 3 bases, with 13 bases left between them. This CDR3 is built from 16 residues. The CDR3 DNA sequence: TGTGCCAGCAGCTTAGGGGCACAGAAAAGCAAAAACATTCAGTACTTC. Residues: CASSLGAQKSKNIQYF.

The chain combines TRBV6-2 or TRBV6-3 with TRBJ2-5, with 13 bases matching TRBD2. The ends lost 5 bases at V and 5 bases at J; junction bases unmatched: 8. CDR1 MNHEY and CDR2 SVGEGT come from the germline V gene. The CDR3 length is 16 residues. The CDR3 spells CASSPWTSGGYETQYF. The CDR3 bases are TGTGCCAGCAGTCCATGGACTAGCGGGGGTTATGAGACCCAGTACTTC.

This sequence joins TRBV9 and TRBJ2-1; tentatively, D is TRBD1 (6 bases). The CDR3 runs to 16 residues. The ends were cut back, 0 bases at V and 0 bases at J, with 10 bases in the middle. Per the germline V gene, CDR1 is SGDLS and CDR2 is YYNGEE. CDR3 nucleotides: TGTGCCAGCAGCGTAGTTAAAGGGGGCTCCTACAATGAGCAGTTCTTC. This encodes CASSVVKGGSYNEQFF.

As to this clonotype: One junction end does not reproduce the germline sequence, and a read error may be involved. The chain employs TRBV7-7 and TRBJ2-1; TRBD2 matches 8 bases. CDR1 and CDR2 from the germline V gene are SSHAT and FNYEAQ (reference sequence). This CDR3 contains 17 residues. Here the CDR3 DNA reads TGTGCTAGCAGCTGGGGACTAGTCGAACCCTCCTACAATGAGCAGTTCTTC. Amino acids: CASSWGLVEPSYNEQFF.

This clonotype has only a few counts. This chain connects TRBV6-1 to TRBJ1-4; 7 nucleotides align to TRBD1. The J segment lost 5 bases and the V segment lost 6 bases, leaving 9 bases of the junction unmatched. The CDR3 runs to 15 residues. Germline assignment: CDR1 MNHNS and CDR2 SASEGT. The CDR3 spells CASSLDRPPNEKLFF. For the CDR3, the DNA is TGTGCCAGCAGCTTGGACAGGCCCCCAAATGAAAAACTGTTTTTT.

A few counts support this clonotype. The rearrangement uses TRBV4-1 and TRBJ2-7; 8 nucleotides align to TRBD2. Germline CDR1 is MGHRA and CDR2 is YSYEKL. This CDR3 is built from 14 residues. Trimming at V came to 4 bases and at J to 2 bases, leaving 4 bases not matched to a gene. The CDR3 coding sequence is TGCGCCAGCAGCCTACCGACTAGCGCCTACGAGCAGTACTTC. Protein: CASSLPTSAYEQYF.

This clonotype was found a few times. The chain links TRBV7-9 to TRBJ2-1; 7 nucleotides line up with TRBD1. Unmatched junction bases numbered 5, after V lost 1 base and J lost 8 bases. The CDR3 is 14 residues long. Germline V gene data show CDR1 as SEHNR and CDR2 as FQNEAQ (reference sequence). The CDR3 protein is CASSLVETGYEQFF. The CDR3 coding sequence is TGTGCCAGCAGCTTAGTAGAGACAGGGTATGAGCAGTTCTTC.

The CDR3 DNA follows: TGTGCCAGCACATCTGGAGCCAAAAACATTCAGTACTTC. Its protein product is CASTSGAKNIQYF. This chain links TRBV7-9 with TRBJ2-4; D is uncertain. Deletions cut 7 bases from V and 0 bases from J, with 7 bases between. CDR1 is SEHNR, CDR2 FQNEAQ, per germline (reference sequence). The CDR3 sequence is 13 residues long. The whole variable domain, remainder taken from reference TRBV7-9 and TRBJ2-4, is DTGVSQNPRHKITKRGQNVTFRCDPISEHNRLYWYRQTLGQGPEFLTYFQNEAQLEKSRLLSDRFSAERPKGSFSTLEIQRTEQGDSAMYLCASTSGAKNIQYFGAGTRLSVL.

The table lists this clonotype with a few counts. The chain employs TRBV2 and TRBJ1-6; tentative D call: TRBD1 (5 bases). The CDR3 covers 14 residues. The V end was cut by 10 bases, the J end by 2 bases, with 12 bases between. Germline CDR1 reads SNHLY; CDR2 reads FYNNEI. The CDR3 loop is CATVDRAYNSPLHF. Written as DNA, the CDR3 is TGTGCCACGGTAGACAGAGCCTATAATTCACCCCTCCACTTT.

This clonotype was counted only a few times. V usage is TRBV19 and J usage is TRBJ1-1; maybe TRBD1 (5 bases). Germline assignment: CDR1 LNHDA and CDR2 SQIVND (reference sequence). The V end lost 6 bases, the J end lost 3 bases, and 11 bases lay between the germline ends. The CDR3 is 13 amino acids. The CDR3 reads CASSVTADTEAFF. CDR3 bases: TGTGCCAGTAGCGTGACAGCGGACACTGAAGCTTTCTTT.

The J gene is TRBJ1-1, the V gene TRBV5-1, with TRBD1 matching over 8 bases. This CDR3 has 20 residues. Germline assignment: CDR1 SGHRS and CDR2 YFSETQ. Trimming at V came to 4 bases and at J to 4 bases, leaving 24 bases not matched to a gene. The DNA of the CDR3 is TGCGCCAGCAGCGGCGACGTTTCTACGGGCAGGGGGCCCGTCGGCACTGAAGCTTTCTTT. Translated, it gives CASSGDVSTGRGPVGTEAFF.

The chain carries TRBV28 and TRBJ2-7, with a possible D match to TRBD1 (6 bases). V lost 5 bases and J 6 bases, leaving 14 bases between the germline ends. Germline V gene lookup returns CDR1 MDHEN and CDR2 SYDVKM. This CDR3 comprises 13 residues. CDR3 in DNA: TGTGCCAGCAGTCATAATCTAGGGGGCGAGCAGTACGTC. This gives the protein CASSHNLGGEQYV.

V gene TRBV19 combines with J gene TRBJ1-6; weak D call: TRBD1 (5 bases). In germline, CDR1 is LNHDA, CDR2 SQIVND (reference sequence). The CDR3 totals 14 residues. V lost 6 bases and J lost 10, with 16 bases in between. CDR3 bases: TGTGCCAGTAGGCCGGCAGGGATTGGATCACCCCTCCACTTT. Its translation: CASRPAGIGSPLHF.

This chain connects TRBV7-9 to TRBJ1-2; TRBD1 matches at 8 bases. The CDR3 is 17 residues long. CDR1 is SEHNR, CDR2 FQNEAQ, per germline (reference sequence). With V trimmed by 3 bases and J by 1 base, 10 bases remained unmatched. DNA for the CDR3: TGTGCCAGCAGCTTCTCGGACAGGGCCAGCAGTAACTATGGCTACACCTTC. Translation: CASSFSDRASSNYGYTF.

The chain combines TRBV5-8 with TRBJ2-1; possible D gene TRBD2, 6 bases. Germline V lookup: CDR1 SGHTS, CDR2 YDEGEE. The CDR3 sequence is 15 residues long. Trimming left V 3 bases short and J 2 bases short, with 12 bases between. CDR3 sequence (DNA): TGTGCCAGCAGCTCGGACTATGACCCCTACAATGAGCAGTTCTTC. Protein product: CASSSDYDPYNEQFF.